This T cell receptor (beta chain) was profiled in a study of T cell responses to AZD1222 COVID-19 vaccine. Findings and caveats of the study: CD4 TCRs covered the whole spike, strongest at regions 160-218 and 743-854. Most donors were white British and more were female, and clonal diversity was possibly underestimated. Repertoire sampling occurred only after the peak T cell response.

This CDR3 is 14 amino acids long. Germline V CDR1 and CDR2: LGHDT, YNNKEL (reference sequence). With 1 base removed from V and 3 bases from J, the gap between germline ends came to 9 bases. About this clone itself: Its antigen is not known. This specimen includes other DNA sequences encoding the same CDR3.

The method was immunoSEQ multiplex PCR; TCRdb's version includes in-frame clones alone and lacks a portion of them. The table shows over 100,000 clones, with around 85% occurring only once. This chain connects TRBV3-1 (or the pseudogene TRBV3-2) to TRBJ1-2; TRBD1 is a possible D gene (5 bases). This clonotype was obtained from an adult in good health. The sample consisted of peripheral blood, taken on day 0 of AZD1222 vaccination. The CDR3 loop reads CASSQAGRDYGYTF. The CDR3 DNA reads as TGTGCCAGCAGCCAAGCGGGGCGCGACTATGGCTACACCTTC.